The 5 T cell receptor beta chains below were found in one sample sequenced in a study of blood T cell repertoires in COVID-19. This table comes from immunoSEQ multiplex PCR, and its TCRdb copy is limited to in-frame clones, with some not included. The sample lists about 270,000 clones, more than 85% seen once, with about 2.5% in the top ten. The sequencing input was peripheral blood. The receptors shown here come from a person aged 18 to 30 with COVID-19, enrolled during active disease.

This chain joins TRBV11-2 and TRBJ2-1; D may be TRBD1 (6 bases). Trimming took off 5 bases at V and 2 bases at J, with 16 bases between the two ends. The CDR3 sequence is 16 residues long. CDR1 is SGHAT, CDR2 FQNNGV, per germline. The CDR3 region is CASSLEDSGTYNEQFF. The CDR3 nucleotides are TGTGCCAGCAGCCTGGAGGACAGCGGCACCTACAATGAGCAGTTCTTC.

This clone was detected only a few times. The chain employs TRBV7-8 and TRBJ1-3; no reliable D call. Trimming took 5 bases from V and 1 from J, leaving 12 bases between them. The germline V gene encodes CDR1 SGHVS and CDR2 FQNEAQ. The CDR3 covers 15 residues. The CDR3 spells CASSLFSLSGNTIYF. In DNA form, the CDR3 reads TGTGCCAGCAGCCTTTTCTCTCTTTCTGGAAACACCATATATTTT.

This sequence joins TRBV6-2 or TRBV6-3 and TRBJ2-7; 8 bases align to TRBD1. V was pared by 6 bases and J by 2 bases, with 9 bases of the junction left unmatched. From germline, CDR1 is MNHEY and CDR2 SVGEGT. The CDR3 consists of 15 residues. In DNA form, the CDR3 reads TGTGCCAGCAGCCGCGACAGGGGCTCTACCTACGAGCAGTACTTC. Its translation is CASSRDRGSTYEQYF.

The V call is TRBV7-9, the J call TRBJ1-4; D gene unclear. V was clipped by 7 bases and J by 0 bases, with 9 bases between them. The CDR3 length is 14 residues. Germline V gives CDR1 SEHNR, CDR2 FQNEAQ (reference sequence). The CDR3: CASTLAATNEKLFF. Written as DNA, the CDR3 is TGTGCCAGCACCCTAGCTGCAACTAATGAAAAACTGTTTTTT.

The chain uses TRBV28 and TRBJ2-7; TRBD1 matches at 9 bases. CDR1 is MDHEN, CDR2 SYDVKM, per germline. The CDR3 is made up of 13 amino acids. The V and J ends lost 6 bases and 1 base, in that order; junction bases with no gene match: 1. The CDR3 loop reads CASRQGASYEQYF. The CDR3 DNA sequence: TGTGCCAGCAGACAGGGGGCATCCTACGAGCAGTACTTC.